The rows below give T cell receptor beta chains drawn from one sample of a study of post-analysis software for immune sequencing data. TCRdb re-analysed the PCR reads in MiXCR, keeping a single row per CDR3 protein. The sample has about 430,000 distinct CDR3 sequences, roughly 38% seen once. The sequenced sample consisted of blood. These receptors all stem from a girl aged 2 to 10 with multiple sclerosis. Both conserved end residues are part of each CDR3. A D gene is named only where the DNA matches it firmly. Only part of the rows carry a size: once, few, many, or a class if the clone is expanded.

len,j_gene,v_gene,d_gene,abundance,CDR3aa,CDR3nt
12,TRBJ2-3,TRBV29-1,NA,NA,CSVEGHENTQYF,TGCAGCGTTGAGGGGCATGAGAATACGCAGTATTTT
16,TRBJ1-4,TRBV5-1,NA,few,CASSSGDIATNEKLFF,TGCGCCAGCAGCTCGGGGGACATAGCAACTAATGAAAAACTGTTTTTT
15,TRBJ2-5,TRBV10-3,TRBD1,NA,CAISDPGQGGETQYF,TGTGCCATCAGTGATCCGGGACAGGGGGGAGAGACCCAGTACTTC
17,TRBJ2-7,TRBV7-2,TRBD2,NA,CASGPRVRTSVVYEQYF,TGTGCCAGCGGCCCTCGTGTGAGGACTAGCGTTGTGTACGAGCAGTACTTC
15,TRBJ1-5,TRBV19,NA,NA,CASSKGSTLNQPQHF,TGTGCCAGTAGTAAGGGCAGCACTTTAAATCAGCCCCAGCATTTT
14,TRBJ2-5,TRBV6-5,NA,NA,CASSYAGSKETQYF,TGTGCCAGCAGTTACGCCGGGAGTAAAGAGACCCAGTACTTC
17,TRBJ2-1,TRBV24-1,TRBD2,NA,CATSDLEPSGRSDEQFF,TGTGCCACCAGTGATTTGGAGCCTAGCGGGAGATCGGATGAGCAGTTCTTC
18,TRBJ2-7,TRBV5-1,TRBD2,NA,CASSLGLAGGLDSYEQYF,TGCGCCAGCAGCTTGGGTTTAGCGGGAGGACTTGATTCCTACGAGCAGTACTTC
13,TRBJ2-1,TRBV7-9,NA,many,CASSPTVYNEQFF,TGTGCCAGCAGTCCGACAGTCTACAATGAGCAGTTCTTC
14,TRBJ1-1,TRBV6-5,NA,few,CASSYTGLNTEAFF,TGTGCCAGCAGTTATACAGGATTGAACACTGAAGCTTTCTTT
14,TRBJ2-1,TRBV6-1,TRBD1,NA,CASTIDRDYNEQFF,TGTGCCAGCACCATCGACAGGGACTACAATGAGCAGTTCTTC
16,TRBJ2-7,TRBV6-4,NA,NA,CASSDSDGEKSYEQYF,TGTGCCAGCAGTGACTCTGACGGGGAAAAATCCTACGAGCAGTACTTC
15,TRBJ1-5,TRBV2,NA,NA,CASSRGDVSNQPQHF,TGTGCCAGCAGTCGAGGGGATGTTAGCAATCAGCCCCAGCATTTT
14,TRBJ2-5,TRBV5-1,NA,NA,CASSLGGFRETQYF,TGCGCCAGCAGCTTGGGGGGATTTCGGGAGACCCAGTACTTC
16,TRBJ2-2,TRBV6-6,TRBD2,NA,CASRGTSGSLAGELFF,TGTGCCAGTCGGGGGACTAGCGGGAGTTTGGCCGGGGAGCTGTTTTTT
15,TRBJ2-2,TRBV7-2,TRBD1,NA,CASSFGTGHTGELFF,TGTGCCAGCAGCTTTGGGACAGGGCACACCGGGGAGCTGTTTTTT
15,TRBJ2-5,TRBV10-3,NA,NA,CAIGQQERGGETQYF,TGTGCCATCGGCCAACAGGAAAGAGGCGGGGAGACCCAGTACTTC
15,TRBJ2-1,TRBV4-1,NA,NA,CASSHEDRNCNEQFF,TGCGCCAGCAGCCACGAGGACCGTAATTGCAATGAGCAGTTCTTC
15,TRBJ1-2,TRBV11-1,NA,once,CASSLTVAGNYGHTF,TGTGCCAGCAGCTTAACGGTCGCGGGGAACTATGGCCACACCTTC
15,TRBJ2-5,TRBV24-1,TRBD2,NA,CATSPGLAGKETQYF,TGTGCCACCAGCCCGGGACTAGCGGGGAAAGAGACCCAGTACTTC
19,TRBJ2-1,TRBV5-5,TRBD2,few,CASSFPGLALGASYNEQFF,TGTGCCAGCAGCTTCCCAGGACTAGCGCTGGGGGCCTCCTACAATGAGCAGTTCTTC
14,TRBJ2-3,TRBV12-3/TRBV12-4,NA,few,CASSLGGIADTQYF,TGTGCCAGCAGTCTGGGCGGGATTGCAGATACGCAGTATTTT
12,TRBJ2-5,TRBV3-1,NA,NA,CASGLASSEQYF,TGTGCCAGCGGTCTAGCATCGAGTGAGCAGTACTTC
12,TRBJ2-3,TRBV4-2,NA,few,CASSQDRDTQYF,TGTGCCAGCAGCCAAGATAGAGATACGCAGTATTTT
14,TRBJ2-5,TRBV29-1,NA,few,CSVEVAGSGETQYF,TGCAGCGTTGAAGTCGCGGGTTCGGGGGAGACCCAGTACTTC
14,TRBJ2-3,TRBV12-3/TRBV12-4,TRBD2,NA,CASRASGSGDTQYF,TGTGCCAGCAGGGCTAGCGGGAGCGGAGATACGCAGTATTTT